This T cell receptor (beta chain) was profiled in a study of CD8+CD57+ T cells in acquired aplastic anemia. The V and J ends lost 2 bases and 5 bases respectively, with 4 bases between them. This CDR3 is 11 amino acids long. TCR beta VDJ and CDR3 profiles were obtained from a genomic DNA template. TCRdb recomputed calls from the reads with MiXCR, one row per CDR3 protein. Of roughly 200,000 distinct CDR3 sequences listed, nearly 65% are singletons. This clonotype came up once. Patients selected for sequencing had displayed CD8+CD57+ cell expansion by flow cytometry. This TCR was sampled from a human donor with aplastic anemia. The sample was sorted CD4+, CD8+, or CD8+CD57+ T cells (not recorded which) from PBMCs. The gene calls are TRBV12-3 or TRBV12-4 and TRBJ2-7; no firm D call. CDR3 amino acids: CASSLLHEQYF. The CDR3 DNA follows: TGTGCCAGCAGTTTACTCCACGAGCAGTACTTC.